The next 5 T cell receptor beta chains were all read from a single sample in a study of CD8 T cells in Susac syndrome (dated by TCRdb to the late 2010s). Receptor libraries were prepared by the immunoSEQ multiplex PCR assay. RNA was extracted with the RNeasy kit and roughly 0.5 to 1 ug was reverse transcribed using random hexamers. In-frame beta chains were kept once TCRdb had trimmed the public reads at Q25 with fastp and called clones with MiXCR. For every CDR3 protein sequence, its rows merge into one entry that carries the most common genes and DNA. Recorded for this sample are 150,000 to 200,000 distinct CDR3 sequences; under 95% of them occurred a single time. The ten largest clones take up 0.09% to 0.1% of the sample. The sequenced material came from CD4+ T cells from PBMCs. The origin of the receptors is a human donor with multiple sclerosis.

This chain connects TRBV19 to TRBJ1-5; no firm D call. Germline V gives CDR1 LNHDA, CDR2 SQIVND (reference sequence). CDR3 size: 12 residues. Trimming left V 6 bases short and J 4 bases short, with 7 bases between. This CDR3 is CASRIGNQPQHF. Here the CDR3 DNA reads TGTGCCAGTAGAATCGGTAATCAGCCCCAGCATTTT.

The V call is TRBV2, the J call TRBJ1-4; 7 nucleotides agree with TRBD1. The germline gives CDR1 SNHLY, CDR2 FYNNEI. Trimming removed 4 bases from V and 0 bases from J; junction bases left unmatched: 5. The CDR3 is 16 amino acids. The CDR3 sequence is CASSVDRLATNEKLFF. Here the CDR3 DNA reads TGTGCCAGCAGTGTGGACAGGCTAGCAACTAATGAAAAACTGTTTTTT.

This chain links TRBV2 with TRBJ2-3; D gene unclear. Trimming took 0 bases from V and 7 from J, leaving 8 bases between them. CDR1 is SNHLY, CDR2 FYNNEI, per germline. CDR3 size: 13 residues. In DNA form, the CDR3 reads TGTGCCAGCAGTGAAGCGACCGTGTATACGCAGTATTTT. Translating gives CASSEATVYTQYF.

The chain is built from TRBV3-1 and TRBJ2-5; D is undetermined. In germline, CDR1 is LGHDT, CDR2 YNNKEL (reference sequence). V was shortened by 3 bases and J by 2 bases, with 4 bases between the two germline ends. This CDR3 is 12 amino acids long. The CDR3 protein is CASSQGQETQYF. For the CDR3, the DNA is TGTGCCAGCAGCCAGGGGCAAGAGACCCAGTACTTC.

The CDR3 sequence: CASSQDLSGSGTDTQYF. The CDR3 coding sequence is TGCGCCAGCAGCCAAGATCTGAGCGGGAGTGGCACAGATACGCAGTATTTT. V usage is TRBV4-3 and J usage is TRBJ2-3; 8 bases align to TRBD2. V lost 0 bases, J lost 1 base, and 6 bases stayed unmatched. The CDR3 has 17 amino acids. The V gene's germline CDR1 is LGHNA and CDR2 YSLEER.